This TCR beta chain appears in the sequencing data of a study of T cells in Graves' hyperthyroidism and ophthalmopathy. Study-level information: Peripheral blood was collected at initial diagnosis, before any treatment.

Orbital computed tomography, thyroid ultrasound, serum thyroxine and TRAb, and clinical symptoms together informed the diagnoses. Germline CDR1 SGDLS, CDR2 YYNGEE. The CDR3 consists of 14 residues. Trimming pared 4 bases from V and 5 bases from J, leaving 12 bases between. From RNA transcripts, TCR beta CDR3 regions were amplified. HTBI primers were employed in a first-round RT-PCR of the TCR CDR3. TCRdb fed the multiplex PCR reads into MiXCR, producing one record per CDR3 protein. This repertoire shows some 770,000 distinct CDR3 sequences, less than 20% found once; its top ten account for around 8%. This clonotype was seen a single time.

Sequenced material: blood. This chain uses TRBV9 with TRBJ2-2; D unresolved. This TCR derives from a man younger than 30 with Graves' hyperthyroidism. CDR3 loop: CASSPNLGTGELFF. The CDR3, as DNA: TGTGCCAGCAGCCCAAACCTCGGGACCGGGGAGCTGTTTTTT.